These T cell receptor beta chains were read from a single sample in a study of cytomegalovirus exposure and HLA in healthy donors. Some clones are missing from TCRdb's copy, which holds only in-frame ones; the method was immunoSEQ multiplex PCR. The data hold under 90,000 clones, with 77% observed a single time. The sequenced sample consisted of PBMCs. These receptors were taken from a man over 45 in good health and CMV-seropositive. CDR3s include the opening cysteine and the closing phenylalanine or tryptophan. Each record gives: V gene, D gene, J gene, CDR3 length, clone size, CDR3 DNA, CDR3 protein. The D gene is left open where the match is weak. The size field is filled for only some rows; it gives once, few, many or a size class.

TRBV27	NA	TRBJ1-1	17	NA	TGTGCCAGCAGTCGCCCCTGGACAGACGCCAGGGTGGCTGAAGCTTTCTTT	CASSRPWTDARVAEAFF
TRBV2	NA	TRBJ2-1	15	NA	TGTGCCAGCAGGGACCAGGGGACGGGGCACAATGAGCAGTTCTTC	CASRDQGTGHNEQFF
TRBV12-5	NA	TRBJ1-6	14	NA	TGTGCTAGTGGTTTTGGGTCTGAACTATCACCCCTCCACTTT	CASGFGSELSPLHF
TRBV9	TRBD2	TRBJ2-5	14	NA	TGTGCCAGCAGCGTAGGACTAGCTGGAGAGACCCAGTACTTC	CASSVGLAGETQYF
TRBV7-8	NA	TRBJ2-3	15	NA	TGTGCCAGCAGCTTCGCAGTCAGAACCTGGGATACGCAGTATTTT	CASSFAVRTWDTQYF
TRBV27	NA	TRBJ1-1	14	NA	TGTGCCAGCAGTGACAGTACTATGAACACTGAAGCTTTCTTT	CASSDSTMNTEAFF
TRBV2	TRBD2	TRBJ2-3	14	NA	TGTGCCAGCAAAGGTAGCGGGAGCACAGATACGCAGTATTTT	CASKGSGSTDTQYF
TRBV28	TRBD1	TRBJ1-2	13	few	TGTGCCAGCAACTGGGACAGAGTCTATGGCTACACCTTC	CASNWDRVYGYTF
TRBV6-1	NA	TRBJ1-2	12	NA	TGTGCCAGCAGGAGCACCCCCCGCAGTAGCGCCTTC	CASRSTPRSSAF
TRBV6-1	NA	TRBJ1-2	15	NA	TGTGCCAGCACCCCACATAGGGGACAAACCTATGGCCACACCTTC	CASTPHRGQTYGHTF
TRBV27	TRBD1	TRBJ1-2	12	NA	TGTGCCAGCAAAGGGGGCCTACCTGGCTACACCTTC	CASKGGLPGYTF
TRBV18	NA	TRBJ2-1	13	NA	TGTGCCAGCTCACCAGGGGCGGGACGGGAGCAGTTCTTC	CASSPGAGREQFF
TRBV25-1	TRBD2	TRBJ2-7	14	NA	TGTGCCAGCACCGCTAGCGGGGCCGCCTACGAGCAGTACTTC	CASTASGAAYEQYF
TRBV7-2	NA	TRBJ2-7	13	NA	TGTGCCAGCAGCCCGCGACGGGACTACGAGCAGTACTTC	CASSPRRDYEQYF
TRBV7-9	TRBD1	TRBJ2-7	16	NA	TGTGCCAGCAGCTCCGTCGGGACAGGGTTCTCCTACGAGCAGTACTTC	CASSSVGTGFSYEQYF
TRBV9	TRBD2	TRBJ2-1	16	NA	TGTGCCAGCAGCGTAGGGTTAGCGGGAGGGTCGAATGAGCAGTTCTTC	CASSVGLAGGSNEQFF
TRBV7-9	TRBD2	TRBJ2-7	17	few	TGTGCCAGCAGCTTAGGGGCCACGGGGGGGCCGCCCTACGAGCAGTACTTC	CASSLGATGGPPYEQYF
TRBV5-6	NA	TRBJ2-7	14	NA	TGTGCCAGCAGCTTGTTGGACAAGTCGTACGAGCAGTACTTC	CASSLLDKSYEQYF
TRBV4-3	NA	TRBJ2-7	16	few	TGCGCCAGCAGCCAAGTTATTGGCGGCCAAACCTACGAGCAGTACTTC	CASSQVIGGQTYEQYF
TRBV14	TRBD1	TRBJ1-4	15	NA	TGTGCCAGCAGCCAACAACAGGGGAGCGGTGAAAAACTGTTTTTT	CASSQQQGSGEKLFF
TRBV5-1	NA	TRBJ2-7	15	NA	TGCGCCAGCAACTTGGCCTCAGGGGTGACCTACGAGCAGTACTTC	CASNLASGVTYEQYF
TRBV10-1	TRBD1	TRBJ1-1	12	NA	TGCGCCAGCAGGTCCGGGACAGGGGGGACTTTCTTT	CASRSGTGGTFF
TRBV11-2	TRBD2	TRBJ2-5	18	NA	TGTGCCAGCAGCTTAGATTATGGCCTAGCGGGGCCCCAAGAGACCCAGTACTTC	CASSLDYGLAGPQETQYF
TRBV7-8	TRBD1	TRBJ1-1	15	NA	TGTGCCAGCAGCCTCGATTCGGGACAGGGAACTGAAGCTTTCTTT	CASSLDSGQGTEAFF